This TCR beta chain was captured in a study of blood T cell repertoires in COVID-19. Study as a whole: Spain, Italy and the United States supplied samples that represented acute and convalescent COVID-19. From T cells, B-cell-depleted T cells, or PBMCs came the material, which was cDNA or gDNA.

TCRdb's copy holds only in-frame clones and misses some; the assay was immunoSEQ multiplex PCR. The sample contains about 250,000 clones, about 88% of which appear only once. This clone occurred a few times. Germline CDR1 and CDR2: SGHRS and YFSETQ. Trimming left V 6 bases short and J 1 base short, with 13 bases between. The CDR3 is 15 amino acids. V is TRBV5-1 and J is TRBJ2-2, with D possibly TRBD2 on 6 matching bases. The sequence came from a woman aged 40 to 49 who had recovered from COVID-19. The sequencing input was peripheral blood. CDR3 residues: CASNFNGGNTGELFF. The DNA for the CDR3 is TGCGCCAGCAACTTTAACGGGGGGAACACCGGGGAGCTGTTTTTT.